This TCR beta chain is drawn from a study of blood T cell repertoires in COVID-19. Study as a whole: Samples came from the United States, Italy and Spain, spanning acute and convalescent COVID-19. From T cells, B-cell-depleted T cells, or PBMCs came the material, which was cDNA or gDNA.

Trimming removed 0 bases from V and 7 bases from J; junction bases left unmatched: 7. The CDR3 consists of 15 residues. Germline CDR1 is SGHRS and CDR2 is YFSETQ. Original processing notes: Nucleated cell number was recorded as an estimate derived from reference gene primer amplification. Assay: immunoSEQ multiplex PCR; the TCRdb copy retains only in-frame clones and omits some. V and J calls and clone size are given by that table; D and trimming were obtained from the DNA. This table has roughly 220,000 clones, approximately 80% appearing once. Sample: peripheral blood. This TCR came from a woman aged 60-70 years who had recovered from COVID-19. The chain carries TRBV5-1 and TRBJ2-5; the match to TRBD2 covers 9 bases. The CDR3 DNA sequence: TGCGCCAGCAGCTTGGTCGGTAGCGGGGGTGGGACCCAGTACTTC. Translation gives CASSLVGSGGGTQYF.